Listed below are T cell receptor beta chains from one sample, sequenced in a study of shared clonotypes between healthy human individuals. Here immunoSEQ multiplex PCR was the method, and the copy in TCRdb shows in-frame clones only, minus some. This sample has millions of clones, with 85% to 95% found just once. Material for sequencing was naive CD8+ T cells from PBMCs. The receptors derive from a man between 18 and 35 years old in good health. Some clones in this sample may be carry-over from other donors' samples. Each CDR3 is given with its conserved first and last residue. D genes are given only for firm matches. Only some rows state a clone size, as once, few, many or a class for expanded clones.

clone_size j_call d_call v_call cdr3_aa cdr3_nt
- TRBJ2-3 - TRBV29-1 CSVVPGSTDTQYF TGCAGCGTTGTGCCCGGGAGCACAGATACGCAGTATTTT
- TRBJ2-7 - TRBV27 CASSSSPTGIDEQYF TGTGCCAGCAGCTCCTCGCCCACAGGGATCGACGAGCAGTACTTC
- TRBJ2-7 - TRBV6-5 CASSPSTWVGQYF TGTGCCAGCAGTCCTTCCACTTGGGTAGGGCAGTACTTC
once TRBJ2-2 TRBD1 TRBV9 CASSVEGGSTGELFF TGTGCCAGCAGCGTAGAAGGGGGCAGTACCGGGGAGCTGTTTTTT
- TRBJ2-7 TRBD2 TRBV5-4 CASSMRESYEQYF TGTGCCAGCAGCATGCGGGAGTCCTACGAGCAGTACTTC
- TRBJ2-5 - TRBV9 CASSPPTEKTQYF TGTGCCAGCAGCCCCCCGACCGAAAAGACCCAGTACTTC
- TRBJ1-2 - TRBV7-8 CASSLEGRTSYGYTF TGTGCCAGCAGCTTAGAAGGAAGGACCAGCTATGGCTACACCTTC
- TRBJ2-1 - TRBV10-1 CASSDGPHSYNEQFF TGCGCCAGCAGTGACGGACCTCACTCCTACAATGAGCAGTTCTTC
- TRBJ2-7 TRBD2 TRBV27 CASSLTSGSYEQYF TGTGCCAGCAGTTTAACTAGCGGTTCCTACGAGCAGTACTTC
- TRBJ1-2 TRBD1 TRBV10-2 CASRPPGQGNYGYTF TGCGCCAGCAGGCCACCGGGACAGGGTAACTATGGCTACACCTTC
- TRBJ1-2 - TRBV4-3 CASSQEADFQDGYTF TGCGCCAGCAGCCAAGAGGCCGACTTCCAGGATGGCTACACCTTC
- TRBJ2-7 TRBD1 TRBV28 CASSPGGLSYEQYF TGTGCCAGCAGTCCAGGGGGCCTCTCCTACGAGCAGTACTTC
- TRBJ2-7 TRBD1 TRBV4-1 CASSQTGQGRNEQYF TGCGCCAGCAGCCAAACCGGACAGGGGAGGAACGAGCAGTACTTC
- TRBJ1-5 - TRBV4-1 CASSPRSYQPQHF TGCGCCAGCAGCCCGAGGAGTTATCAGCCCCAGCATTTT
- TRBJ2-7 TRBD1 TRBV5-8 CASSSGTGGFGSYEQYF TGTGCCAGCAGCTCCGGGACAGGGGGCTTCGGGTCCTACGAGCAGTACTTC
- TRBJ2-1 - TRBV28 CASKRTPGRGLKSNEQFF TGTGCCAGCAAGCGGACACCTGGCCGGGGCTTGAAATCCAATGAGCAGTTCTTC
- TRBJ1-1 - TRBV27 CASSLLGDNTEAFF TGTGCCAGCAGTTTATTGGGGGACAACACTGAAGCTTTCTTT
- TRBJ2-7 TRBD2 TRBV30 CAWSRGFSTSGYEQYF TGTGCCTGGAGCCGGGGGTTCTCGACTAGCGGCTACGAGCAGTACTTC
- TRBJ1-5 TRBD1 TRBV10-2 CASSEWRDGQGKNQPQHF TGCGCCAGCAGTGAGTGGAGGGATGGACAGGGGAAAAATCAGCCCCAGCATTTT
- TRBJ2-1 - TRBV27 CASSLSQLPWEQFF TGTGCCAGCAGTTTATCACAGCTCCCATGGGAGCAGTTCTTC
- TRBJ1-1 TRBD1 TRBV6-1 CASRETGGNTEAFF TGTGCCAGCAGGGAGACAGGGGGAAACACTGAAGCTTTCTTT
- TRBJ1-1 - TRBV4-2 CASSQDTEAFF TGTGCCAGCAGCCAAGACACTGAAGCTTTCTTT
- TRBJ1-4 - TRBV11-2 CASSLAGFNEKLFF TGTGCCAGCAGCTTAGCAGGGTTCAATGAAAAACTGTTTTTT
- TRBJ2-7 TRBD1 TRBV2 CASSEGTGLILGYEQYF TGTGCCAGCAGTGAAGGGACAGGACTGATTTTAGGGTACGAGCAGTACTTC
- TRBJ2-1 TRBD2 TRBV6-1 CASSEGASTSGYPRFF TGTGCCAGCAGTGAAGGGGCATCGACTAGCGGGTATCCCCGGTTCTTC